Below are 19 T cell receptor beta chains sequenced from a single sample in a study of T cells in Graves' hyperthyroidism and ophthalmopathy. Using RNA transcripts as the source, TCR beta CDR3 regions were amplified. First-round RT-PCR targeting the TCR CDR3 was performed with the HTBI primer set. TCRdb ran MiXCR on the multiplex PCR reads and lists one entry per CDR3 protein. The sample lists around 560,000 distinct CDR3 sequences; 16% were seen once. Sequencing was performed on blood. The receptors derive from a woman between 18 and 29 years old with Graves' hyperthyroidism.

This clonotype was counted at least ten times. The rearrangement uses TRBV20-1 and TRBJ1-1; no clear D gene. Trimming removed 0 bases from V and 11 bases from J, with 22 bases in between. The germline V gene has CDR1 DFQATT and CDR2 SNEGSKA (reference sequence). The CDR3 runs 15 residues. DNA for the CDR3: TGCAGTGCTAGAGATCAACGGGTGAGAATAGAGGCCGCTTTCTTT. Its protein product is CSARDQRVRIEAAFF.

This clonotype was observed at least ten times. The CDR3 DNA sequence: TGTGCCAGCAGTTACGGGTCGACTAGCGGGGGGACACAAGAGACCCAGTACTTC. Translation gives CASSYGSTSGGTQETQYF. The rearrangement joins TRBV6-2 or TRBV6-3 to TRBJ2-5; the match to TRBD2 covers 13 bases. Germline CDR1 MNHEY, CDR2 SVGEGT. This CDR3 is 18 amino acids long. J lost 2 bases, V lost 2 bases, and 8 bases had no gene match.

The V call is TRBV24-1, the J call TRBJ2-7; D is ambiguous. Between the trimmed V and J ends, which lost 5 bases and 1 base, there was a span of 8 bases. From germline, CDR1 is KGHDR and CDR2 SFDVKD. CDR3 size: 13 residues. CDR3 sequence reads: CATSGAESYEQYF. The CDR3 DNA is TGTGCCACCAGTGGGGCAGAGTCCTACGAGCAGTACTTC.

This clonotype was picked up many times. The chain employs TRBV11-2 and TRBJ2-7; 12 bases are shared with TRBD2. The V gene end was trimmed by 5 bases and the J gene end by 3 bases; junction bases not matched to a gene: 5. The CDR3 runs to 15 residues. Looked up from germline, CDR1 is SGHAT and CDR2 is FQNNGV. This CDR3 is CASSVRLAGVYEQYF. The CDR3 DNA is TGTGCCAGCAGCGTCCGACTAGCGGGAGTCTACGAGCAGTACTTC.

This clonotype showed up many times. The chain carries TRBV6-1 and TRBJ2-1, with TRBD2 matching 13 bases. The V segment lost 8 bases and the J segment 2 bases; nucleotides outside the gene matches: 0. Germline V gene lookup returns CDR1 MNHNS and CDR2 SASEGT. This CDR3 has 14 residues. The CDR3 sequence is CASGTSGTYNEQFF. DNA for the CDR3: TGTGCCAGCGGGACTAGCGGGACCTACAATGAGCAGTTCTTC.

The sample holds a few counts of this clonotype. The chain uses TRBV20-1 and TRBJ2-1; D perhaps matches TRBD2 (5 bases). V lost 0 bases to trimming and J lost 5 bases, with 14 bases between them. Germline V gene data show CDR1 as DFQATT and CDR2 as SNEGSKA (reference sequence). The length of the CDR3 is 15 residues. Here the CDR3 DNA reads TGCAGTGCTAGAGAAGGCGGAAGAGGGAACAATGAGCAGTTCTTC. Protein product: CSAREGGRGNNEQFF.

This clonotype came up many times. The CDR3 sequence is CASSQGDRYYEQYF. In DNA, the CDR3 is TGTGCCAGCAGCCAGGGTGACCGGTACTACGAGCAGTACTTC. This chain joins TRBV28 and TRBJ2-7; D is perhaps TRBD1 (5 bases). Per germline, CDR1 MDHEN and CDR2 SYDVKM. The length of the CDR3 is 14 residues. With 6 bases removed from V and 3 bases from J, the gap between germline ends came to 15 bases. Filled out from reference TRBV28 and TRBJ2-7, the complete variable domain reads DVKVTQSSRYLVKRTGEKVFLECVQDMDHENMFWYRQDPGLGLRLIYFSYDVKMKEKGDIPEGYSVSREKKERFSLILESASTNQTSMYLCASSQGDRYYEQYFGPGTRLTVT.

This clonotype was counted at least ten times. This sequence joins TRBV6-2 or TRBV6-3 and TRBJ2-7, with TRBD1 as a possible D gene (6 bases). V was pared by 2 bases and J by 8 bases, with 19 bases between. Per germline, CDR1 MNHEY and CDR2 SVGEGT. The CDR3 totals 15 residues. The CDR3 sequence: CASSYDLALRGKQYF. In nucleotides, the CDR3 is TGTGCCAGCAGTTACGACCTCGCCCTAAGGGGGAAGCAGTACTTC.

This clonotype was seen many times. The germline gene is not matched at one end of the junction; a read error may be the cause. J is TRBJ2-7 and V is TRBV20-1; no clear D. There are 12 residues in the CDR3. The germline V gene has CDR1 DFQATT and CDR2 SNEGSKA (reference sequence). CDR3 residues: CSARDPFGEQYF. The CDR3 region has the DNA TGCAGTGCAAGAGACCCCTTCGGAGAGCAGTACTTC.

This clonotype was recorded at least ten times. The V and J genes are TRBV28 and TRBJ2-5; 8 nucleotides match TRBD1. The CDR3 totals 14 residues. After removal of 2 bases from V and 5 bases from J, the junction contained 4 bases not matched to a gene. Germline CDR1 and CDR2: MDHEN and SYDVKM. The CDR3 region has the DNA TGTGCCAGCAGTTTAGCAGGGGGCGGCGAGACCCAGTACTTC. The encoded protein is CASSLAGGGETQYF.

This clonotype has ten or more counts. V is TRBV30 and J is TRBJ2-3; D uncertain. V was trimmed by 1 base and J by 3 bases, leaving 5 bases between them. CDR1 is GTSNPN, CDR2 SVGIG, per germline (reference sequence). This CDR3 has 12 amino acids. CDR3 bases: TGTGCCTGGAGTGCCAATACAGATACGCAGTATTTT. It yields the protein CAWSANTDTQYF.

The chain joins TRBV5-1 to TRBJ1-1; D call uncertain. The CDR3 loop spans 15 amino acids. The V end was cut by 4 bases, the J end by 1 base, with 14 bases between. Germline V gene data show CDR1 as SGHRS and CDR2 as YFSETQ. The CDR3 coding sequence is TGCGCCAGCAGCGCCCGGCCGGGGAAGAACACTGAAGCTTTCTTT. Its translation: CASSARPGKNTEAFF. Full variable domain (rest looked up from reference TRBV5-1 and TRBJ1-1): KAGVTQTPRYLIKTRGQQVTLSCSPISGHRSVSWYQQTPGQGLQFLFEYFSETQRNKGNFPGRFSGRQFSNSRSEMNVSTLELGDSALYLCASSARPGKNTEAFFGQGTRLTVV.

The sample holds a few counts of this clonotype. The chain carries TRBV2 and TRBJ1-4; no clear D. V was pared by 0 bases and J by 12 bases, with 14 bases between. From germline, CDR1 is SNHLY and CDR2 FYNNEI. The CDR3 runs to 14 residues. The CDR3 sequence is CASSEARPQRELFF. The CDR3 DNA follows: TGTGCCAGCAGTGAAGCCCGACCTCAGCGGGAACTGTTTTTT.

This clonotype was picked up many times. For the CDR3, the DNA is TGTGCCAGCAGCTTAAAAGGGGCTACCTACGAGCAGTACTTC. Amino acid sequence: CASSLKGATYEQYF. This chain links TRBV7-9 with TRBJ2-7, with D possibly TRBD1 on 5 matching bases. CDR1 and CDR2 (germline): SEHNR, FQNEAQ (reference sequence). V was clipped by 2 bases and J by 2 bases, with 10 bases between them. The CDR3 contains 14 residues.

This clonotype came up many times. This chain uses TRBV7-2 with TRBJ2-7, with a possible D match to TRBD2 (5 bases). CDR3 size: 16 residues. Per the germline V gene, CDR1 is SGHTA and CDR2 is FQGNSA. The V end lost 0 bases, the J end lost 1 base, and 13 bases lay between the germline ends. CDR3 amino acids: CASSLASAGLSYEQYF. DNA for the CDR3: TGTGCCAGCAGCTTAGCGTCGGCCGGACTTTCCTACGAGCAGTACTTC.

The chain recombines TRBV7-2 with TRBJ2-1; D may be TRBD2 (6 bases). The V end lost 2 bases, the J end lost 4 bases, and 12 bases lay between the germline ends. The CDR3 extends over 15 amino acids. The germline V gene encodes CDR1 SGHTA and CDR2 FQGNSA. The CDR3 DNA reads as TGTGCCAGCAGCTTAATACGGGGGAAATACAATGAGCAGTTCTTC. Residues: CASSLIRGKYNEQFF.

This clonotype was counted many times. This chain links TRBV18 with TRBJ2-7; TRBD1 aligns across 9 bases. This CDR3 is 14 amino acids long. V shed 4 bases, J shed 0 bases, and the junction held 1 base outside the gene matches. Germline assignment: CDR1 KGHSH and CDR2 LQKENI. As DNA, the CDR3 is TGTGCCAGCTCACGGGACAGGGACTCCTACGAGCAGTACTTC. Translating gives CASSRDRDSYEQYF.

CDR3 protein: CASSLRLAGERGKNIQYF. DNA for the CDR3: TGTGCCAGCAGCTTGAGACTAGCGGGAGAGCGGGGCAAAAACATTCAGTACTTC. This rearrangement joins TRBV5-6 to TRBJ2-4; 12 nucleotides align to TRBD2. Germline V gives CDR1 SGHDT, CDR2 YYEEEE. With 1 base clipped from V and 3 bases from J, the junction kept 8 bases outside the gene matches. The CDR3 loop spans 18 amino acids.

The V call is TRBV11-3, the J call TRBJ2-1; D remains ambiguous. In germline, CDR1 is SGHNT, CDR2 YENEEA. The CDR3 loop spans 14 amino acids. V was trimmed by 3 bases and J by 7 bases, leaving 13 bases between them. The CDR3 sequence: CASSFTGFINEQFF. CDR3 bases: TGTGCCAGCAGCTTTACGGGTTTTATTAATGAGCAGTTCTTC. Based on the CDR3 plus reference TRBV11-3 and TRBJ2-1, the full variable domain is EAGVVQSPRYKIIEKKQPVAFWCNPISGHNTLYWYLQNLGQGPELLIRYENEEAVDDSQLPKDRFSAERLKGVDSTLKIQPAELGDSAVYLCASSFTGFINEQFFGPGTRLTVL.